This entry features one TCR beta chain sequence. The sample is drawn from a study of blood T cell repertoires in COVID-19. Study-level information: The United States, Italy and Spain supplied acute and convalescent COVID-19 samples. From T cells, B-cell-depleted T cells, or PBMCs came the material, which was cDNA or gDNA.

Sequencing was performed with immunoSEQ multiplex PCR; in TCRdb, only in-frame clones are kept and a portion is missing. The sample lists just over 90,000 clones, approximately 80% occurring once. The length of the CDR3 is 16 residues. The germline V and J ends were trimmed by 0 bases and 10 bases, with 18 bases remaining between them. Germline assignment: CDR1 SGHDN and CDR2 FVKESK. The sequenced sample consisted of peripheral blood. The TCR comes from a human donor in a cohort sampled during active COVID-19. V is TRBV14 and J is TRBJ2-2, with a tentative D call TRBD1 (5 bases). CDR3 DNA: TGTGCCAGCAGCCAAGAAAGGATCCAGGGATCCGTGGAGCTGTTTTTT. Translating it yields CASSQERIQGSVELFF.